This T cell receptor (beta chain) was sequenced for a study of blood T cell repertoires in COVID-19. The overall study: Samples taken during acute and convalescent COVID-19 were collected in the United States, Italy and Spain. PBMCs, B-cell-depleted T cells, or T cells provided the cDNA or gDNA that made up the material.

Authors' data handling: Estimation of nucleated cell counts was performed using reference gene primer amplification. Produced via immunoSEQ multiplex PCR; TCRdb's table is partial and in-frame only. The V and J calls and clone size were taken over from that table, and D and trimming were inferred from the DNA. The sample records around 340,000 clones, roughly 87% being singletons. Followed longitudinally, the Seattle patients had been enrolled during active infection. V was trimmed by 2 bases and J by 0 bases, leaving 18 bases between them. Per germline, CDR1 SGDLS and CDR2 YYNGEE. The CDR3 has 18 residues.

The TCR comes from a woman aged 60-75 years with COVID-19, enrolled during active disease. The V call is TRBV9, the J call TRBJ1-3; D unclear. The specimen sequenced was peripheral blood. This chain's CDR3 is CASSVPAGSASSGNTIYF. The DNA of the CDR3 is TGTGCCAGCAGCGTCCCCGCGGGCTCAGCTAGCTCTGGAAACACCATATATTTT.